Listed here are 29 T cell receptor beta chains from one sample, sequenced in a study of OX40 agonist ivuxolimab in advanced cancers. Libraries were prepared by immunoSEQ multiplex PCR; TCRdb keeps only in-frame clonotypes and omits some of them. The profile shows approximately 80,000 clones, approximately 86% of them singletons. Sequenced here: CD4+ or CD8+ T cells sorted from blood, sampled in a trial of the OX40 agonist ivuxolimab. These receptors were collected from an adult with an advanced solid tumor such as melanoma, head and neck, liver or kidney cancer.

The chain carries TRBV5-1 and TRBJ2-1; D is perhaps TRBD2 (6 bases). Between the trimmed V and J ends, which lost 4 bases and 5 bases, there was a span of 10 bases. This CDR3 region has 13 residues. CDR1 and CDR2 (germline): SGHRS, YFSETQ. CDR3 loop: CASSPGTHNEQFF. In nucleotides, the CDR3 is TGCGCCAGCAGCCCCGGGACTCACAATGAGCAGTTCTTC.

CDR3 amino acids: CASSSGTSIETQYF. CDR3 bases: TGTGCCAGCAGTTCCGGGACTAGCATTGAGACCCAGTACTTC. This rearrangement joins TRBV6-6 to TRBJ2-5; TRBD2 matches at 9 bases. The V segment lost 4 bases and the J segment 5 bases; nucleotides outside the gene matches: 5. The CDR3 is 14 residues long. Germline V lookup: CDR1 MNHNY, CDR2 SVGAGI (reference sequence).

V is TRBV5-4 and J is TRBJ2-5, with 9 bases identical to TRBD1. The germline V gene has CDR1 SGHNT and CDR2 YYREEE (reference sequence). Trimming removed 2 bases from V and 1 base from J; junction bases left unmatched: 6. The CDR3 contains 16 residues. The CDR3 DNA is TGTGCCAGCAGCTTAAGGGACAGGGACCCCCAAGAGACCCAGTACTTC. It yields the protein CASSLRDRDPQETQYF.

This chain uses TRBV18 with TRBJ2-7, with D perhaps matching TRBD1 (6 bases). The CDR3 consists of 16 residues. In germline, CDR1 is KGHSH, CDR2 LQKENI. The germline V and J ends were trimmed by 0 bases and 4 bases, with 16 bases remaining between them. CDR3 bases: TGTGCCAGCTCACCACCGGACAGAATGAATTTTTACGAGCAGTACTTC. It is translated as CASSPPDRMNFYEQYF.

This clone was observed once. The V call is TRBV4-1, the J call TRBJ2-1; 11 bases match TRBD2. The CDR3 runs to 16 residues. With V trimmed by 6 bases and J by 4 bases, 8 bases remained unmatched. CDR1 and CDR2 from the germline V gene are MGHRA and YSYEKL. CDR3 DNA: TGCGCCAGCAGTCCCCAGGCTAGCGGGGGGTACAATGAGCAGTTCTTC. Protein product: CASSPQASGGYNEQFF.

The CDR3 coding sequence is TGTGCCAGCAGCCCACTCGGTACAGGGGCTGAGCAGTTCTTC. Protein: CASSPLGTGAEQFF. This chain links TRBV7-3 with TRBJ2-1; TRBD1 aligns across 7 bases. The CDR3 runs 14 residues. Germline V gene data show CDR1 as SGHTA and CDR2 as FQGTGA. Trimming at V came to 5 bases and at J to 9 bases, leaving 10 bases not matched to a gene.

V gene TRBV7-2 combines with J gene TRBJ2-5; a weak D match, TRBD1 (5 bases). This CDR3 is 14 amino acids long. Germline V gene data show CDR1 as SGHTA and CDR2 as FQGNSA. Trimming removed 4 bases from V and 1 base from J, with 10 bases in between. For the CDR3, the DNA is TGTGCCAGCAGCTACAGTGGGGCCCAAGAGACCCAGTACTTC. Translated: CASSYSGAQETQYF.

The rearrangement links TRBV7-2 to TRBJ2-6, with no clear D. Germline V gene sequence: CDR1 SGHTA, CDR2 FQGNSA. The CDR3 contains 18 residues. With 5 bases removed from V and 0 bases from J, the gap between germline ends came to 17 bases. CDR3: CASSLSADVYSGANVLTF. Written as DNA, the CDR3 is TGTGCCAGCAGCCTCTCGGCAGACGTATACTCTGGGGCCAACGTCCTGACTTTC.

V usage is TRBV6-1 and J usage is TRBJ2-1; no firm D call. The germline V gene encodes CDR1 MNHNS and CDR2 SASEGT. The CDR3 extends over 10 amino acids. Trimming took off 6 bases at V and 5 bases at J, with 2 bases between the two ends. The CDR3 bases are TGTGCCAGCAGCCACAATGAGCAGTTCTTC. Its protein is CASSHNEQFF.

The chain is built from TRBV27 and TRBJ2-2, with D possibly TRBD1 on 5 matching bases. CDR1 MNHEY and CDR2 SMNVEV come from the germline V gene (reference sequence). Deletions cut 5 bases from V and 2 bases from J, with 12 bases between. CDR3 length: 15 amino acids. As DNA, the CDR3 is TGTGCCAGCAGTACTCTAAGGGGCAACACCGGGGAGCTGTTTTTT. Translation gives CASSTLRGNTGELFF.

CDR3 loop: CASSQDLMGGSDYGYTF. CDR3 nucleotide sequence: TGTGCCAGCAGCCAAGATCTGATGGGGGGAAGTGACTATGGCTACACCTTC. The chain employs TRBV14 and TRBJ1-2; tentative D call: TRBD1 (5 bases). The germline V gene encodes CDR1 SGHDN and CDR2 FVKESK. V was cut by 0 bases and J by 3 bases, with 17 bases left in between. The CDR3 runs to 17 residues.

This clone showed up just once. The chain has TRBV5-6 and TRBJ2-1; 8 bases align to TRBD2. The CDR3 has 16 amino acids. Germline CDR1 is SGHDT and CDR2 is YYEEEE. V lost 4 bases and J lost 3; bases outside the gene matches: 9. CDR3 sequence: CASSPYRAGVYNEQFF. CDR3 DNA sequence: TGTGCCAGCAGCCCATACAGAGCGGGAGTCTACAATGAGCAGTTCTTC.

This chain links TRBV4-1 with TRBJ2-7; unclear D gene. This CDR3 is 14 amino acids long. Between the trimmed V and J ends, which lost 2 bases and 6 bases, there was a span of 14 bases. Germline loops: CDR1 MGHRA, CDR2 YSYEKL. In DNA, the CDR3 is TGCGCCAGCAGCCAACCGGACCATTTGTTCGAGCAGTACTTC. It yields the protein CASSQPDHLFEQYF.

V gene TRBV9 combines with J gene TRBJ2-1, with D possibly matching TRBD2 (6 bases). The V gene lost 1 base and the J gene lost 2 bases, with 13 bases spanning the gap. Germline values: CDR1 SGDLS, CDR2 YYNGEE. The CDR3 runs 16 residues. The CDR3 DNA is TGTGCCAGCAGCGTATCTATGGGGGGAACCTACAATGAGCAGTTCTTC. This sequence encodes CASSVSMGGTYNEQFF.

The chain employs TRBV2 and TRBJ2-2; D tentatively reads TRBD1 or TRBD2 (5 bases each). This CDR3 has 15 amino acids. The germline gives CDR1 SNHLY, CDR2 FYNNEI. Trimming removed 4 bases from V and 6 bases from J, with 15 bases in between. Here the CDR3 DNA reads TGTGCCAGCAGTGGGGAAGGGACGGGCTCCGGGGAGCTGTTTTTT. As protein: CASSGEGTGSGELFF.

The J gene is TRBJ2-7, the V gene TRBV4-1; D is perhaps TRBD2 (6 bases). Germline V gene data show CDR1 as MGHRA and CDR2 as YSYEKL. The CDR3 runs to 17 residues. Trimming took off 3 bases at V and 0 bases at J, with 18 bases between the two ends. CDR3 sequence: CASSQPGGGTSSYEQYF. The DNA for the CDR3 is TGCGCCAGCAGCCAGCCGGGTGGCGGGACGAGCTCCTACGAGCAGTACTTC.

V and J are TRBV5-1 and TRBJ2-1; D gene unclear. V lost 3 bases, J lost 6 bases, and 10 bases lay in between. Per germline, CDR1 SGHRS and CDR2 YFSETQ. This CDR3 spans 13 amino acids. The CDR3 DNA reads as TGCGCCAGCAGCTCCACAAACCCCAATGAGCAGTTCTTC. Encoded protein: CASSSTNPNEQFF. Together with reference TRBV5-1 and TRBJ2-1, the CDR3 gives the full variable domain: KAGVTQTPRYLIKTRGQQVTLSCSPISGHRSVSWYQQTPGQGLQFLFEYFSETQRNKGNFPGRFSGRQFSNSRSEMNVSTLELGDSALYLCASSSTNPNEQFFGPGTRLTVL.

The V gene is TRBV2, the J gene TRBJ2-3, with 8 bases that match TRBD2. V shed 6 bases and J 0 bases; nucleotides not matched to a gene: 5. The CDR3 totals 15 residues. CDR1 and CDR2 from the germline V gene are SNHLY and FYNNEI. CDR3 amino acids: CASRGSGASTDTQYF. The CDR3 DNA sequence: TGTGCCAGCAGAGGTAGCGGGGCTAGCACAGATACGCAGTATTTT.

The rearrangement joins TRBV19 to TRBJ2-1; 10 bases are a match to TRBD2. The CDR3 runs 16 residues. After removal of 3 bases from V and 4 bases from J, the junction contained 6 bases not matched to a gene. Germline lookup yields CDR1 LNHDA and CDR2 SQIVND (reference sequence). The CDR3, as DNA: TGTGCCAGTAGTATGATAACTAGCGGGGCATACAATGAGCAGTTCTTC. As protein: CASSMITSGAYNEQFF.

The chain joins TRBV27 to TRBJ2-7; possibly TRBD2 for D (5 bases). The germline V and J ends were trimmed by 8 bases and 2 bases, with 19 bases remaining between them. CDR1 MNHEY and CDR2 SMNVEV come from the germline V gene (reference sequence). The CDR3 has 15 amino acids. The chain's CDR3 is CASQPSRRGTYEQYF. The CDR3 DNA reads TGTGCCAGCCAACCTAGCCGGAGAGGGACCTACGAGCAGTACTTC.

V usage is TRBV6-1 and J usage is TRBJ1-3; 7 nucleotides agree with TRBD1. After removal of 3 bases from V and 2 bases from J, the junction contained 7 bases not matched to a gene. Germline V gene data show CDR1 as MNHNS and CDR2 as SASEGT. The CDR3 runs 16 residues. The CDR3 DNA reads as TGTGCCAGCAGTGAGTTGACAGGGAGCGCTGGAAACACCATATATTTT. Translation gives CASSELTGSAGNTIYF.

The count of this clone is one. The chain is built from TRBV28 and TRBJ2-5; no firm D call. The CDR3 extends over 15 amino acids. Germline V gene data show CDR1 as MDHEN and CDR2 as SYDVKM. The ends were cut back, 2 bases at V and 4 bases at J, with 14 bases in the middle. CDR3 nucleotides: TGTGCCAGCAGTTTAGGACCCACTCCAGGAGAGACCCAGTACTTC. Translated: CASSLGPTPGETQYF.

The rearrangement links TRBV11-3 to TRBJ2-7; D remains ambiguous. The CDR3 contains 14 residues. V shed 1 base and J shed 0 bases, with 7 bases lying between them. Germline V CDR1 and CDR2: SGHNT, YENEEA. The CDR3 DNA sequence: TGTGCCAGCAGCTTAGGCAGTTCCTCCTACGAGCAGTACTTC. Translation gives CASSLGSSSYEQYF.

This chain links TRBV4-3 with TRBJ1-1, with D possibly being TRBD1 (6 bases). V was cut by 0 bases and J by 8 bases, with 16 bases left in between. The CDR3 spans 15 residues. The germline V gene has CDR1 LGHNA and CDR2 YSLEER. Written as DNA, the CDR3 is TGCGCCAGCAGCCAAGATGAATTCGGGGGGCGAGAAGCTTTCTTT. Its translation: CASSQDEFGGREAFF.

This clone was recorded only once. This chain connects TRBV30 to TRBJ2-7; 16 bases are a match to TRBD2. CDR1 GTSNPN and CDR2 SVGIG come from the germline V gene (reference sequence). This CDR3 is built from 17 residues. V shed 2 bases, J shed 5 bases, and the junction held 9 bases outside the gene matches. The CDR3 DNA sequence: TGTGCCTGGAGTCCGGGACTAGCGGGAGGGCCGGACGACGAGCAGTACTTC. Amino acids: CAWSPGLAGGPDDEQYF.

The chain has TRBV6-4 and TRBJ2-7; 9 nucleotides align to TRBD1. V trimming: 3 bases; J trimming: 4 bases; junction bases outside the gene matches: 10. The CDR3 spans 16 residues. The germline V gene encodes CDR1 MRHNA and CDR2 SNTAGT. The CDR3 reads CASSEPQGARLYEQYF. The DNA for the CDR3 is TGTGCCAGCAGTGAACCACAGGGGGCGAGGTTGTACGAGCAGTACTTC.

V usage is TRBV6-1 and J usage is TRBJ2-6; no reliable D call. The length of the CDR3 is 12 residues. Deletions cut 8 bases from V and 3 bases from J, with 5 bases between. CDR1 MNHNS and CDR2 SASEGT come from the germline V gene. The CDR3 protein is CASSFGANVLTF. DNA for the CDR3: TGTGCCAGCTCTTTTGGGGCCAACGTCCTGACTTTC.

V usage is TRBV5-1 and J usage is TRBJ1-5; 7 nucleotides match TRBD1. Trimming cost V 0 bases and J 1 base; bases outside gene matches: 4. CDR1 is SGHRS and CDR2 is YFSETQ in the germline V gene. The CDR3 covers 16 residues. The CDR3 spells CASSLDGTASNQPQHF. CDR3 nucleotides: TGCGCCAGCAGCTTGGATGGGACAGCGAGCAATCAGCCCCAGCATTTT. Full variable domain (outside the CDR3, taken from reference TRBV5-1 and TRBJ1-5): KAGVTQTPRYLIKTRGQQVTLSCSPISGHRSVSWYQQTPGQGLQFLFEYFSETQRNKGNFPGRFSGRQFSNSRSEMNVSTLELGDSALYLCASSLDGTASNQPQHFGDGTRLSIL.

The chain recombines TRBV14 with TRBJ1-4; the D gene is possibly TRBD1 (6 bases). The CDR3 consists of 16 residues. Germline assignment: CDR1 SGHDN and CDR2 FVKESK. V was pared by 3 bases and J by 0 bases, with 11 bases between. The CDR3 region has the DNA TGTGCCAGCAGCCAGGTTACAGGGTCAACTAATGAAAAACTGTTTTTT. It specifies CASSQVTGSTNEKLFF.